This T cell receptor (beta chain) originates from a study of cytomegalovirus exposure and HLA in healthy donors. Study at large: Unique TCRs numbering roughly 85 million, obtained from HLA-typed donors, made up an early data release. Notes on the study in general: Earlier analysis found most TCR beta V segments productive about 87% or about 30% of the time. HLA restriction was apparent for most CMV-associated TCR beta chains in a later analysis. Most TCR sequences showed up rarely, but some public TCRs showed up in many donors.

This CDR3 is built from 18 residues. J lost 4 bases, V lost 1 base, and 7 bases had no gene match. Per germline, CDR1 SNHLY and CDR2 FYNNEI. 60 Vbeta and 13 Jbeta primers were used in PCR. Assay: immunoSEQ multiplex PCR; the TCRdb copy retains only in-frame clones and omits some. The sample records some 120,000 clones, approximately 10% being singletons. This clone was recorded a few times. Its specificity is not known. The receptor was derived from a young woman in good health and CMV-seropositive. Sequencing was performed on PBMCs. V is TRBV2 and J is TRBJ2-1, with TRBD2 identical over 13 bases. The CDR3 nucleotides read TGTGCCAGCAGTGAAGTCAGGACTAGCGGGAGTATGTACAATGAGCAGTTCTTC. Its translation: CASSEVRTSGSMYNEQFF.